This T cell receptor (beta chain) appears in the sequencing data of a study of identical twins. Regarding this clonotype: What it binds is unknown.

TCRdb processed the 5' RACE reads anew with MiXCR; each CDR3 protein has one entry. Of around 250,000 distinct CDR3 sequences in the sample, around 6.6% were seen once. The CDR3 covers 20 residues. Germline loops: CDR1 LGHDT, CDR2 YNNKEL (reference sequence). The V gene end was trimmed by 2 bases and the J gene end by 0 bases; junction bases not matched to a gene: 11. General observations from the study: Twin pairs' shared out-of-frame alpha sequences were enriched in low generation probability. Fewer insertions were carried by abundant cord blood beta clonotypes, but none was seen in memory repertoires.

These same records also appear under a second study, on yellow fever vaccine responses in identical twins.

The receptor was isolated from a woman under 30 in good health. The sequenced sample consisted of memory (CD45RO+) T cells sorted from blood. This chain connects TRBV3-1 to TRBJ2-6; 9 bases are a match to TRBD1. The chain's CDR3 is CASSQRVGDREFSGANVLTF. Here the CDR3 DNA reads TGTGCCAGCAGCCAAAGGGTAGGGGACAGGGAATTCTCTGGGGCCAACGTCCTGACTTTC.